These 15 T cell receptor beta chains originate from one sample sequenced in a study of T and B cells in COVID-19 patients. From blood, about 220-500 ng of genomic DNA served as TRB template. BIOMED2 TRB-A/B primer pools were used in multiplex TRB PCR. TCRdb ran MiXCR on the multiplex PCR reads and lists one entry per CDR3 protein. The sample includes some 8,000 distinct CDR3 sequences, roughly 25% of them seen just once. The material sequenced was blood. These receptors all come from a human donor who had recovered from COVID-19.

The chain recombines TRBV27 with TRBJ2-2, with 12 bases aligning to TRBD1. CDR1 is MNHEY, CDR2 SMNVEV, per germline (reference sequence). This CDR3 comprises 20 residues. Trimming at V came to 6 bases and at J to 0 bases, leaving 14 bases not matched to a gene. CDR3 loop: CASRPGGGQGAPTNTGELFF. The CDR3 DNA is TGTGCCAGCAGGCCGGGGGGGGGACAGGGGGCTCCTACGAACACCGGGGAGCTGTTTTTT.

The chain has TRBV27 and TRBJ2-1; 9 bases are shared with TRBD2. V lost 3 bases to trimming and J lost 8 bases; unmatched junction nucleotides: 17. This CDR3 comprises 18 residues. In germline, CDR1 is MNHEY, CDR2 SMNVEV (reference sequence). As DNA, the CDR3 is TGTGCCAGCAGTTTGGCTAGCGGGACCCACCTAAAAAATTATGAGCAGTTCTTC. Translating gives CASSLASGTHLKNYEQFF.

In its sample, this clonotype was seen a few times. CDR3 protein: CSASDQGPYGYTF. CDR3 nucleotide sequence: TGCAGTGCTAGCGATCAGGGGCCTTATGGCTACACCTTC. This chain links TRBV20-1 with TRBJ1-2, with D possibly matching TRBD1 (6 bases). V was clipped by 3 bases and J by 5 bases, with 13 bases between them. Germline CDR1 is DFQATT and CDR2 is SNEGSKA (reference sequence). The CDR3 extends over 13 amino acids.

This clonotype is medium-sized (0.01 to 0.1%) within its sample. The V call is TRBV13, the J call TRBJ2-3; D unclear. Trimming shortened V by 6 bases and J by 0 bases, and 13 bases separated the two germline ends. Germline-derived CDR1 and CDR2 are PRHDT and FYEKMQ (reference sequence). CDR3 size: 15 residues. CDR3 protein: CASSPSGRSTDTQYF. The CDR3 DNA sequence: TGTGCCAGCAGTCCCTCCGGAAGAAGCACAGATACGCAGTATTTT.

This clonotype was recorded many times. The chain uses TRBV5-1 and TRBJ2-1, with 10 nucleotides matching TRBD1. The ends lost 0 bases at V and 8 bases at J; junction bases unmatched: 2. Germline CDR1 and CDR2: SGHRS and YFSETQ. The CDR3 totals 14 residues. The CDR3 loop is CASSLGQGADEQFF. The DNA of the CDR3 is TGCGCCAGCAGCTTGGGACAGGGGGCCGATGAGCAGTTCTTC. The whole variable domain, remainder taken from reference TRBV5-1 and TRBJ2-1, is KAGVTQTPRYLIKTRGQQVTLSCSPISGHRSVSWYQQTPGQGLQFLFEYFSETQRNKGNFPGRFSGRQFSNSRSEMNVSTLELGDSALYLCASSLGQGADEQFFGPGTRLTVL.

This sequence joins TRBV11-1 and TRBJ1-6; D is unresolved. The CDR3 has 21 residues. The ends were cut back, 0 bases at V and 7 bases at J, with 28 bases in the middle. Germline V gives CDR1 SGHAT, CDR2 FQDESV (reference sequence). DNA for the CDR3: TGTGCCAGCAGCTTAGCTAGCGGGTGGACCGACAAAATTATGGGAAATTCACCCCTCCACTTT. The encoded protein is CASSLASGWTDKIMGNSPLHF.

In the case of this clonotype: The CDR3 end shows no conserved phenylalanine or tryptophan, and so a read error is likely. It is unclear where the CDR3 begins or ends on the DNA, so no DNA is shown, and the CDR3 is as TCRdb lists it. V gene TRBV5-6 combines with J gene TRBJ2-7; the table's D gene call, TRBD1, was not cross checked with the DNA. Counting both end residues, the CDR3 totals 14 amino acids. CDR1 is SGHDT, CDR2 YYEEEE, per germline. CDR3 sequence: CASSLETYGQGKYL.

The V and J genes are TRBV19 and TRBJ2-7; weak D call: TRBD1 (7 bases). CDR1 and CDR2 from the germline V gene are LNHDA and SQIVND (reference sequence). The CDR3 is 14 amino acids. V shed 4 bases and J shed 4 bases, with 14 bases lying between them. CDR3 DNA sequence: TGTGCCAGTAGTACAGGGGGACTGGAATACGAGCAGTACTTC. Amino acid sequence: CASSTGGLEYEQYF.

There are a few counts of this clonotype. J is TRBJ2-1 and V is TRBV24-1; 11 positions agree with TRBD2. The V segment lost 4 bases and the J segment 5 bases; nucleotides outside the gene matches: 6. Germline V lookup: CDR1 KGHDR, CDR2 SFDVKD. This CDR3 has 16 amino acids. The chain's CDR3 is CATSDAGLAVNNEQFF. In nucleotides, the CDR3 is TGTGCCACCAGTGACGCGGGACTAGCGGTCAACAATGAGCAGTTCTTC.

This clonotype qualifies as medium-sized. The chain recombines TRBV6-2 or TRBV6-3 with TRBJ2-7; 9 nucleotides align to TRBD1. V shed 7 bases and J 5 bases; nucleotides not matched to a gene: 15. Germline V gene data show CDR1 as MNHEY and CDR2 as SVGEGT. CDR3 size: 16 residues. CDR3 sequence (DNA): TGTGCCAGCAAGGGTTATTTAGGACAGGGGATCAACGAGCAGTACTTC. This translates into CASKGYLGQGINEQYF.

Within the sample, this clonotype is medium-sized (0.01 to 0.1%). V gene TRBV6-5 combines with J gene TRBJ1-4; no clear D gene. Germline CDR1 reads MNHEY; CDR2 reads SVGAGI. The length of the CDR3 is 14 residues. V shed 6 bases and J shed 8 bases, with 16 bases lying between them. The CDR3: CASRLSSGYEKLFF. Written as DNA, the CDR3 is TGTGCCAGCAGGCTATCAAGTGGTTACGAAAAACTGTTTTTT.

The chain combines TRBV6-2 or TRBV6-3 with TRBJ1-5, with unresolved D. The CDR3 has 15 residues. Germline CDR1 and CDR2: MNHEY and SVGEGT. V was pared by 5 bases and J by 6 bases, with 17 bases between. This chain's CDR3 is CASSPPKVGSQPQHF. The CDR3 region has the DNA TGTGCCAGCAGTCCCCCCAAGGTAGGCAGTCAGCCCCAGCATTTT.

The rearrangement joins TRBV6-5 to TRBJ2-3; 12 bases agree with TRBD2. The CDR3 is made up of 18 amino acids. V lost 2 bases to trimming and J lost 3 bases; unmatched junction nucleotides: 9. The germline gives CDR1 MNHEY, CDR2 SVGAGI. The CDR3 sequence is CASSYVRPSGGATDTQYF. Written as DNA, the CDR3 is TGTGCCAGCAGTTACGTCCGGCCTAGCGGGGGGGCTACAGATACGCAGTATTTT.

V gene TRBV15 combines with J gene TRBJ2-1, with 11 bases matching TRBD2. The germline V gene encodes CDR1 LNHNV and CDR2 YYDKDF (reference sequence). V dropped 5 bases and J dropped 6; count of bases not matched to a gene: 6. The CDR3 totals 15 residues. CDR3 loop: CATSGVAGGVNEQFF. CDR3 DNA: TGTGCCACCAGCGGGGTAGCGGGAGGGGTCAATGAGCAGTTCTTC. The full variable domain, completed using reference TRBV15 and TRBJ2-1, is DAMVIQNPRYQVTQFGKPVTLSCSQTLNHNVMYWYQQKSSQAPKLLFHYYDKDFNNEADTPDNFQSRRPNTSFCFLDIRSPGLGDTAMYLCATSGVAGGVNEQFFGPGTRLTVL.

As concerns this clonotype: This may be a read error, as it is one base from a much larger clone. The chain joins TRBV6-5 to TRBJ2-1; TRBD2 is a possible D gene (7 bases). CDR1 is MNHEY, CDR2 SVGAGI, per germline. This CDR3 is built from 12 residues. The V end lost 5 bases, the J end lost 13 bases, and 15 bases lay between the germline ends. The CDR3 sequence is CASSQQGGGQFF. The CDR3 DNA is TGTGCCAGCAGTCAGCAAGGGGGGGGTCAGTTCTTC.